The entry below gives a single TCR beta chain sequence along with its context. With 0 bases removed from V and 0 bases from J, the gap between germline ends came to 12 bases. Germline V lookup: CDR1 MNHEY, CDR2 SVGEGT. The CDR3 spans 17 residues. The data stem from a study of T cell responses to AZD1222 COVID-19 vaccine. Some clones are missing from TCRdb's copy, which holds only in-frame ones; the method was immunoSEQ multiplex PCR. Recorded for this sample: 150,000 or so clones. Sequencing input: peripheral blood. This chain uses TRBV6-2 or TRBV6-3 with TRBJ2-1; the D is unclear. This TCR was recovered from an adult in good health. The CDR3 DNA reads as TGTGCCAGCAGTTACTCGCTCAGCGTACCCTCCTACAATGAGCAGTTCTTC. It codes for CASSYSLSVPSYNEQFF.